A selection of T cell receptor beta chains follows, all from one sample in a study of blood T cell repertoires in COVID-19. The repertoire was sequenced with immunoSEQ multiplex PCR; TCRdb's copy has only in-frame clones and lacks some. This sample has roughly 120,000 clones, with 84% found just once. The sample taken for sequencing was peripheral blood. Every receptor here comes from a woman aged 50 to 65 with acute or convalescent COVID-19. Each CDR3 is given with its conserved first and last residue. D genes are given only for firm matches. Clone size is not always given. Where it is, it says once, few, many or a class for expanded clones.

cdr3_aa cdr3_nt v_call d_call j_call cdr3_length clone_size
CASSLTGQSYEQYF TGCGCCAGCAGCTTGACCGGACAGTCCTACGAGCAGTACTTC TRBV5-1 NA TRBJ2-7 14 NA
CASRASGANVLTF TGTGCCAGCAGGGCTTCTGGGGCCAACGTCCTGACTTTC TRBV27 NA TRBJ2-6 13 NA
CASSLSLIAYEQYF TGTGCCAGCAGCCTAAGCTTGATAGCCTACGAGCAGTACTTC TRBV3-1/TRBV3-2 NA TRBJ2-7 14 NA
CSVYDRGGEEKLFF TGCAGCGTTTATGACAGGGGAGGGGAAGAAAAACTGTTTTTT TRBV29-1 TRBD1 TRBJ1-4 14 NA
CASSLGPGNEQFF TGTGCCAGCAGCTTGGGACCAGGGAATGAGCAGTTCTTC TRBV5-4 NA TRBJ2-1 13 NA
CASGGVANYGYTF TGTGCCAGCGGGGGGGTAGCTAACTATGGCTACACCTTC TRBV12-3/TRBV12-4 NA TRBJ1-2 13 NA
CASSLGGDGELFF TGTGCCAGCAGCTTAGGGGGGGACGGGGAGCTGTTTTTT TRBV7-2 NA TRBJ2-2 13 once
CASSPSSYGYTF TGTGCCAGCAGCCCCAGTTCCTATGGCTACACCTTC TRBV7-9 NA TRBJ1-2 12 NA
CASSSEYGQGGNTIYF TGTGCCAGCAGCTCCGAATATGGACAGGGGGGAAACACCATATATTTT TRBV7-8 TRBD1 TRBJ1-3 16 NA
CASRHRGSMEGYTF TGTGCCAGCAGGCACAGGGGGTCTATGGAGGGCTACACCTTC TRBV3-1/TRBV3-2 TRBD1 TRBJ1-2 14 NA
CASSLTQTGELFF TGTGCCAGCAGCTTAACCCAGACCGGGGAGCTGTTTTTT TRBV11-2 NA TRBJ2-2 13 NA
CASSAHRANTGELFF TGTGCCAGCAGCGCCCACAGGGCGAACACCGGGGAGCTGTTTTTT TRBV7-2 NA TRBJ2-2 15 NA
CASSLVAITGELFF TGTGCCAGCAGCTTAGTAGCGATCACCGGGGAGCTGTTTTTT TRBV11-2 NA TRBJ2-2 14 NA
CASSPPSVGGGYTF TGTGCCAGCTCACCACCTTCGGTAGGCGGGGGCTACACCTTC TRBV18 NA TRBJ1-2 14 NA
CASSYSQGSYTDTQYF TGTGCCAGCAGTTACTCTCAGGGGTCCTACACAGATACGCAGTATTTT TRBV6-5 NA TRBJ2-3 16 NA
CASSLGGPSNNSPLHF TGCGCCAGCAGCTTGGGGGGCCCCTCCAATAATTCACCCCTCCACTTT TRBV5-1 NA TRBJ1-6 16 NA
CASSLGQLLLEQYF TGTGCCAGCTCACTCGGACAGCTGTTACTCGAGCAGTACTTC TRBV18 NA TRBJ2-7 14 NA
CASSQDWAQPQHF TGCGCCAGCAGCCAAGATTGGGCTCAGCCCCAGCATTTT TRBV4-1 NA TRBJ1-5 13 NA
CASSLDLIRGTEAFF TGTGCCAGCAGCTTAGATCTGATCAGGGGAACTGAAGCTTTCTTT TRBV11-2 NA TRBJ1-1 15 NA
CASSSTGGPSGANVLTF TGTGCCAGCAGCTCGACAGGGGGACCCTCTGGGGCCAACGTCCTGACTTTC TRBV7-9 TRBD1 TRBJ2-6 17 NA
CASMVAGGPREQFF TGTGCCAGCATGGTAGCGGGGGGTCCCCGGGAGCAGTTCTTC TRBV10-3 TRBD2 TRBJ2-1 14 NA
CASSVASQYTGELFF TGTGCCAGCAGCGTCGCTTCCCAGTACACCGGGGAGCTGTTTTTT TRBV9 NA TRBJ2-2 15 NA
CASSDQGEGGDTF TGTGCCAGCAGTGATCAGGGCGAAGGGGGGGACACCTTC TRBV2 NA TRBJ1-2 13 NA
CATSRGRGGAVDTQYF TGTGCCACCAGCAGAGGCCGCGGGGGGGCCGTCGATACGCAGTATTTT TRBV15 TRBD2 TRBJ2-3 16 NA
CASSLKGGDEQFF TGTGCCAGCAGCTTGAAAGGGGGGGATGAGCAGTTCTTC TRBV5-4 NA TRBJ2-1 13 NA
CASSLGGGNTGELFF TGTGCCAGCAGCTTAGGGGGGGGCAACACCGGGGAGCTGTTTTTT TRBV11-3 NA TRBJ2-2 15 NA
CASSFQGSNGYTF TGTGCCAGCAGCTTCCAGGGTTCAAATGGCTACACCTTC TRBV7-9 NA TRBJ1-2 13 NA
CASSLEGTGGLDTQYF TGTGCCAGTAGTTTGGAGGGGACAGGGGGCTTAGATACGCAGTATTTT TRBV19 TRBD1 TRBJ2-3 16 NA
CASSPTGYEQYF TGTGCCAGCAGCCCGACGGGTTACGAGCAGTACTTC TRBV6-5 NA TRBJ2-7 12 NA
CASSYSDRLYEQYF TGTGCCAGCAGTTACTCGGACAGGCTCTACGAGCAGTACTTC TRBV6-5 TRBD1 TRBJ2-7 14 NA
CASSSASSDTQYF TGTGCCAGCAGCAGCGCTAGTTCAGATACGCAGTATTTT TRBV5-1 NA TRBJ2-3 13 NA
CASSLRRQLYEQYF TGTGCCAGCAGTTTGAGGCGCCAACTTTACGAGCAGTACTTC TRBV28 NA TRBJ2-7 14 NA
CASSLSTASGNTIYF TGCGCCAGCAGTCTATCGACAGCCTCTGGAAACACCATATATTTT TRBV10-2 NA TRBJ1-3 15 NA
CASRTGQTLTGELFF TGTGCCAGTAGGACGGGACAGACTCTCACCGGGGAGCTGTTTTTT TRBV19 TRBD1 TRBJ2-2 15 once
CASSLRVKQASPLHF TGTGCCAGCAGCTTAAGAGTAAAGCAGGCTTCACCCCTCCACTTT TRBV11-2 NA TRBJ1-6 15 NA
CASRDRDFIYEQYF TGTGCCAGCAGGGACCGGGACTTCATCTACGAGCAGTACTTC TRBV2 NA TRBJ2-7 14 NA
CASSYSVDQPQHF TGCGCCAGCAGTTATTCGGTGGATCAGCCCCAGCATTTT TRBV5-1 NA TRBJ1-5 13 NA
CASSATSAFYNEQFF TGCGCCAGCAGCGCGACTAGCGCTTTTTACAATGAGCAGTTCTTC TRBV5-1 TRBD2 TRBJ2-1 15 once
CASSDQGLNTGELFF TGTGCCAGCAGTGACCAGGGCTTAAACACCGGGGAGCTGTTTTTT TRBV6-4 NA TRBJ2-2 15 NA
CASSQVSGHMNTEAFF TGCGCCAGCAGCCAAGTATCAGGACACATGAACACTGAAGCTTTCTTT TRBV4-1 NA TRBJ1-1 16 NA
CASSLQGSLSEPQHF TGTGCCAGTAGCCTACAGGGATCCCTAAGTGAGCCCCAGCATTTT TRBV19 NA TRBJ1-5 15 NA
CASSTPTPRGNEQFF TGTGCCAGCAGCACACCTACCCCTAGGGGGAATGAGCAGTTCTTC TRBV9 NA TRBJ2-1 15 NA
CASSPDRVTDTQYF TGTGCCAGTAGCCCGGACAGGGTTACAGATACGCAGTATTTT TRBV19 TRBD1 TRBJ2-3 14 NA
CASRGQGYGNQPQHF TGTGCCAGCAGGGGACAGGGGTACGGCAATCAGCCCCAGCATTTT TRBV6-5 TRBD1 TRBJ1-5 15 NA
CASSAPLRTSGGVLDTQYF TGTGCCAGCAGTGCACCCCTGAGAACTAGCGGGGGGGTATTAGATACGCAGTATTTT TRBV6-1 TRBD2 TRBJ2-3 19 NA
CASRVQLNTEAFF TGTGCCAGCCGAGTACAGTTGAACACTGAAGCTTTCTTT TRBV12-3/TRBV12-4 NA TRBJ1-1 13 NA
CASSLGAGGDQPQHF TGTGCCAGCAGCTTGGGGGCCGGGGGGGATCAGCCCCAGCATTTT TRBV5-6 NA TRBJ1-5 15 NA
CASSTMGQGMNTEAFF TGCGCCAGCAGCACAATGGGACAGGGGATGAACACTGAAGCTTTCTTT TRBV5-1 TRBD1 TRBJ1-1 16 NA
CASLGQGADTQYF TGTGCCAGTCTGGGACAGGGGGCAGATACGCAGTATTTT TRBV19 TRBD1 TRBJ2-3 13 NA
CASSRRAAPGGTDTQYF TGTGCCAGCAGTCGGCGAGCTGCCCCCGGGGGCACAGATACGCAGTATTTT TRBV7-2 NA TRBJ2-3 17 NA